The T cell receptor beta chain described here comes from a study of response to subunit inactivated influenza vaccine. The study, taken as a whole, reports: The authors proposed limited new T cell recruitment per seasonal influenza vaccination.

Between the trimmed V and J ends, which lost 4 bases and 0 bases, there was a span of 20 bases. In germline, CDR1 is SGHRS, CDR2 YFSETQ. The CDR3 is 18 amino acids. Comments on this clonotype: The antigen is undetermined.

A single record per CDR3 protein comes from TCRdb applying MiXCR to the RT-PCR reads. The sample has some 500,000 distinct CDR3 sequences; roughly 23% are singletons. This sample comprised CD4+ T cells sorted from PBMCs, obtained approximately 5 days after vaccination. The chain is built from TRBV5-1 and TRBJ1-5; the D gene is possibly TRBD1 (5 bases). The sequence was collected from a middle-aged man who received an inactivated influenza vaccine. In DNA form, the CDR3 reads TGCGCCAGCAGCCGTACAGGTCGGAGGTCTTATAGCAATCAGCCCCAGCATTTT. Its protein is CASSRTGRRSYSNQPQHF.